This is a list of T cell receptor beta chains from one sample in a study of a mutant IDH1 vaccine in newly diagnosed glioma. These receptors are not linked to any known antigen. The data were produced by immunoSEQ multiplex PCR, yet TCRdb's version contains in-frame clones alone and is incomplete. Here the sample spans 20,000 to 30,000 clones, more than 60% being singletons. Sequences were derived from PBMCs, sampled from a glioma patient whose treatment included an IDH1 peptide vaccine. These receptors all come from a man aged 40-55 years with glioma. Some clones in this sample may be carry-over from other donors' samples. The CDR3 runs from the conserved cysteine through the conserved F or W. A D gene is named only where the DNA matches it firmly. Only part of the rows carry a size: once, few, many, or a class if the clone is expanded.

TGTGCCAGCAGCTTAGGTAATCGAGACACCATATATTTT CASSLGNRDTIYF . TRBJ1-3 . TRBV7-9
TGTGCCAGCAGCGTAGGAGCTATCACAGGGTCCGGGGAGCTGTTTTTT CASSVGAITGSGELFF . TRBJ2-2 . TRBV9
TGTGCCAGCAGCCAAGCGGGGACTAGTAGGGTCCCAGATACGCAGTATTTT CASSQAGTSRVPDTQYF . TRBJ2-3 TRBD2 TRBV9
TGTGCCTGGACCTCCGGGGTCACAGATACGCAGTATTTT CAWTSGVTDTQYF . TRBJ2-3 . TRBV30
TGTGCCAGCAGTTTTCACGCGACTCCCTCTGGGGCCAACGTCCTGACTTTC CASSFHATPSGANVLTF . TRBJ2-6 . TRBV28
TGCGCCAGCAGCTTAGACGACAATCAGCCCCAGCATTTT CASSLDDNQPQHF . TRBJ1-5 . TRBV5-1
TGTGCCAGCCGGGACTCAGGCGAAAAACTGTTTTTT CASRDSGEKLFF . TRBJ1-4 . TRBV2
TGTGCCAGCAGCTCAACCCATAACACTGAAGCTTTCTTT CASSSTHNTEAFF . TRBJ1-1 . TRBV7-2
TGTGCCAGCAGTCCCGGGGAGCAGGGGAGACCCCTCCACTTT CASSPGEQGRPLHF . TRBJ1-6 . TRBV5-5
TGTGCCAGCAGTGGAGATAGCGGGGTAATTATAGCCGGGGAGCTGTTTTTT CASSGDSGVIIAGELFF . TRBJ2-2 TRBD2 TRBV6-1
TGTGCCAGCAGCCAAGATTATGGCGGGGGGAGCAATGAGCAGTTCTTC CASSQDYGGGSNEQFF . TRBJ2-1 TRBD2 TRBV4-2
TGTGCCAGTCGGGGTTTTGGGGCCAACGTCCTGACTTTC CASRGFGANVLTF . TRBJ2-6 . TRBV19
TGTGCCAGCAGCTTAGGAGGGGGGGGCCAAGAGACCCAGTACTTC CASSLGGGGQETQYF . TRBJ2-5 . TRBV7-2
TGTGCCAGCAGCTTGGGGGGGATCTATGGCTACACCTTC CASSLGGIYGYTF . TRBJ1-2 . TRBV5-5
TGTGCCATCAGTGAGTCCACAGGGATCCCCTACGAGCAGTACTTC CAISESTGIPYEQYF . TRBJ2-7 . TRBV10-3
TGTGCTAGTGGTTTGGTACGGGGGCAGGGGAGTGAAAAACTGTTTTTT CASGLVRGQGSEKLFF . TRBJ1-4 . TRBV12-5
TGTACCAGCTGGAGTGCCGGGGAGCTGTTTTTT CTSWSAGELFF . TRBJ2-2 . TRBV6-6
TGTGCCAGCAGCTTAAAGACTAGCTGGGCCGGGGAGCTGTTTTTT CASSLKTSWAGELFF . TRBJ2-2 TRBD2 TRBV7-2
TGTGCCAGCAGCTTAGAGCCGGGCTCCCTCTCCTACGAGCAGTACTTC CASSLEPGSLSYEQYF . TRBJ2-7 . TRBV7-2
TGTGCCAGCAGCCCAAGTCGGGCCTTTACAAAATCAGGGAATTCACCCCTCCACTTT CASSPSRAFTKSGNSPLHF few TRBJ1-6 . TRBV7-8
TGTGCCAGTATGGGGGAAAGCTATAGCAATCAGCCCCAGCATTTT CASMGESYSNQPQHF . TRBJ1-5 . TRBV19
TGTGCCAGCAGCTTAGGCCTCAGGGGAACGGGTGAAGCTTTCTTT CASSLGLRGTGEAFF . TRBJ1-1 . TRBV11-2
TGTGCCAGCAGTTACTCGAGGCAGTATAATTCACCCCTCCACTTT CASSYSRQYNSPLHF . TRBJ1-6 . TRBV6-5
TGTGCCAGCAGTGCCCAGAGGACCCAGTACTTC CASSAQRTQYF . TRBJ2-5 . TRBV6-1
TGTGCCGTCCGGGACAGGGGCAATCAGCCCCAGCATTTT CAVRDRGNQPQHF . TRBJ1-5 TRBD1 TRBV6-6
TGCGCCAGCAGTGGAGGGCCGGGACAGAACACCGGGGAGCTGTTTTTT CASSGGPGQNTGELFF . TRBJ2-2 . TRBV10-2
TGTGCCAGTAGTATACGCGGCAGGGGGCAAACCGGGGAGCTGTTTTTT CASSIRGRGQTGELFF few TRBJ2-2 TRBD1 TRBV19
TGTGCCAGCAGTTTCCCCGGGCAGGGGGCTCGGGGCTACACCTTC CASSFPGQGARGYTF . TRBJ1-2 TRBD1 TRBV28
TGTGCCAGCAGCCAGACGGGACCTACGGCCCTCCACTTT CASSQTGPTALHF . TRBJ1-6 . TRBV5-5
TGTGCCAGCAGTTTCCTTACAGGGGGACTAGCCTACGAGCAGTACTTC CASSFLTGGLAYEQYF . TRBJ2-7 . TRBV6-5
TGTGCCATCAGTGAGATAGAGCTTTCCTCCTACGAGCAGTACTTC CAISEIELSSYEQYF . TRBJ2-7 . TRBV10-3
TGTGCCAGCAGCTTGGTGGATCAGCCCCAGCATTTT CASSLVDQPQHF . TRBJ1-5 . TRBV5-6
TGTGCCAGCAGTGGAGACAGTCCCTATGGCTACACCTTC CASSGDSPYGYTF . TRBJ1-2 . TRBV11-2
TGTGCCAGCAGTTCCTCTCTAGCGGGGGGCCGGCACACGCAGTATTTT CASSSSLAGGRHTQYF . TRBJ2-3 TRBD2 TRBV6-5
TGTGCCGGTCGTGGCGGGAGCTCTGGAAACACCATATATTTT CAGRGGSSGNTIYF . TRBJ1-3 . TRBV7-8
TGTGCCAGCAGCTTCAGGTTTAGCTCCTATAATTCACCCCTCCACTTT CASSFRFSSYNSPLHF . TRBJ1-6 . TRBV5-4
TGTGCCAGCAGTTTAGTGGTAGCGGGTTCCCAAGAGACCCAGTACTTC CASSLVVAGSQETQYF . TRBJ2-5 TRBD2 TRBV28
TGTGCCAGTAGTATAGGAGGGACGAACACTGAAGCTTTCTTT CASSIGGTNTEAFF . TRBJ1-1 . TRBV19
TGTGCCAGCAGCCAAGAACAGCGGGGGGTTACAGATACGCAGTATTTT CASSQEQRGVTDTQYF . TRBJ2-3 TRBD2 TRBV4-2
TGTGCCATCAGTGAGTCGACAGAGACCCAGTACTTC CAISESTETQYF . TRBJ2-5 . TRBV10-3
TGTGCCAGCAGCCCAAGAGCGGGGGGACACCAAGAGACCCAGTACTTC CASSPRAGGHQETQYF . TRBJ2-5 TRBD2 TRBV11-3
TGCGCCAGCAGCTTGGGTTTAGGTTCGACTAGCACAGATACGCAGTATTTT CASSLGLGSTSTDTQYF . TRBJ2-3 . TRBV5-1
TGTGCCATCAGTGAGGTAGCGGGGGGGGTCAATGAGCAGTTCTTC CAISEVAGGVNEQFF . TRBJ2-1 TRBD2 TRBV10-3
TGTGCCAGCGGGAAACTGAGTAAAGACTATGGCTACACCTTC CASGKLSKDYGYTF . TRBJ1-2 . TRBV6-6
TGTGCCTGGAGTGGGGAAGGGTTGCTGACCCAGTACTTC CAWSGEGLLTQYF . TRBJ2-5 . TRBV30
TGTGCCAGCAGCTTGCCCCCGGGTTTTACTGAAGCTTTCTTT CASSLPPGFTEAFF few TRBJ1-1 . TRBV5-6
TGTGCCAGTAGTACAGACAGGCAAACCTACGAGCAGTACTTC CASSTDRQTYEQYF . TRBJ2-7 . TRBV19
TGTGCCAGCAGCTCCCCCGGCGAGGGGGATACGCAGTATTTT CASSSPGEGDTQYF . TRBJ2-3 . TRBV7-3
TGTGCCAGCAGCTCAGACGGGACCTACACAGATACGCAGTATTTT CASSSDGTYTDTQYF once TRBJ2-3 . TRBV7-2
TGTGCCACCAGCAGAGCTCGACAGGATAGCTCTGGGGCCAACGTCCTGACTTTC CATSRARQDSSGANVLTF . TRBJ2-6 . TRBV15
TGTGCCAGCAGCGCAATGATAGGAGGGGGGGCGCCTAGTGAAAAACTGTTTTTT CASSAMIGGGAPSEKLFF few TRBJ1-4 . TRBV5-6
TGTGCCAGCAGCCCTAATCGAGGGGCGAGGTACACTGAAGCTTTCTTT CASSPNRGARYTEAFF . TRBJ1-1 . TRBV5-4
TGTGCCAGCAGCTTAGCGCTGACAGATACGCAGTATTTT CASSLALTDTQYF . TRBJ2-3 . TRBV7-2
TGTGCCAGCAGCTTCTACCATAGCGGGGGGGCTGCAGATACGCAGTATTTT CASSFYHSGGAADTQYF . TRBJ2-3 TRBD2 TRBV11-2